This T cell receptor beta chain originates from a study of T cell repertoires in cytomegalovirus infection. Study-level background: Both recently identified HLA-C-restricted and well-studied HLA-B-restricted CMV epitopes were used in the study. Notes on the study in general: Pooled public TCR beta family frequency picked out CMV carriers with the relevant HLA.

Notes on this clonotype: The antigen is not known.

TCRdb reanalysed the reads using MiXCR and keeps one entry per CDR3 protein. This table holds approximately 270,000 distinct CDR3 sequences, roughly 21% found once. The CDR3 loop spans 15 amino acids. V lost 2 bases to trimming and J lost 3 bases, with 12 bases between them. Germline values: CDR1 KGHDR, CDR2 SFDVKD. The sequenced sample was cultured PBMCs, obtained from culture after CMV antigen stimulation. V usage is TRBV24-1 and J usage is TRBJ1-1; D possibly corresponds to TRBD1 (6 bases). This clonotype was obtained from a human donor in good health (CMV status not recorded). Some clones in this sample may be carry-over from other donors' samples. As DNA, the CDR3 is TGTGCCACCAGTGATTCACAGGGTTCGCACACTGAAGCTTTCTTT. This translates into CATSDSQGSHTEAFF.